This T cell receptor beta chain was profiled in a study of human T cells and chemical hapten exposure (dated by TCRdb to the early 2020s). With respect to the entire study: For sensitization, 2% DPC in acetone was applied to a 2 cm by 2 cm area of upper inner arm skin. Patient blood was sampled pre-sensitization (week 0) and at 2, 6 and about 24 weeks after DPC sensitization. Libraries were pooled for sequencing, and per-sample TCR yields varied mainly because of small differences in library volumes within the pool. The patient cohort, mostly female, included alopecia areata with under or over 50% scalp involvement, alopecia totalis and alopecia universalis. Patch testing was performed on the upper back with Finn chambers containing 0.01% DPC, and the patch tests were scored after 6 days according to International Contact Dermatitis Research Group standards. In alopecia patients, the study followed how the peripheral blood TCR repertoire changed in vivo over primary and secondary sensitization to diphenylcyclopropenone (DPC), a hapten. Throughout the roughly 24-week study period, patients were also given weekly therapeutic DPC doses on the scalp. Some 29 alopecia patients provided blood for TCR sequencing at one to four time points (pre-sensitization, 2, 6 and 24 weeks). Results the study describes overall, beyond this receptor: Repeated subsampling changed both the strength of the expansion versus patch-test correlation and the threshold at which the correlation became significant. The number of TCRs above 1 in 1000 frequency did not change with DPC sensitization; there was no evidence of global repertoire structure alterations. Because all patients had alopecia, a presumed autoimmune disease, the immune response of the patients might differ from that of healthy individuals. A positive correlation was found between the number of PT1 expanded TCRs and patch test score, with significance reached at thresholds 8, 16 and 32 but not 4. Compared with pre-sensitization or healthy control sets, expanded TCRs formed significantly more large CDR3 similarity clusters, which is consistent with antigen-driven responses.

The protocol used for the library was RACE. The instrument was a NextSeq 500. Library preparation attached unique molecular identifiers to individual cDNA molecules for quantitative, reproducible TCR counting. Each blood RNA sample was used to sequence both TCR alpha and TCR beta chains. The paper's data handling went like this. A median of around 100,000 TCRs per sample was observed, with a range of about 20,000 to 690,600. V, J and CDR3 annotation of the TCR reads was carried out using the Decombinator software suite. For PS versus PT1 abundance plots, all samples were subsampled to the same number of TCRs (28,000). TCRs were defined as expanded if absent before sensitization and observed at least eight times at the 2-week time point. TCRdb applied fastp at Q25 and MiXCR to the public reads, then kept only in-frame beta chains. Here each entry gathers all rows of one CDR3 protein and keeps the most common genes and DNA. For this entry, the V and J calls and clone size follow TCRdb and not the study's own pipeline. Present in this sample are about 84,000 distinct CDR3 sequences, roughly 10% of which were seen just once. More than 4% of the sample is taken by the ten largest.

The CDR3 spans 14 residues, from the cysteine through the phenylalanine. The sequence is cut down to CDR3 DNA, 42 bases in frame from base 1. The junction carries 10 bases between V and J, which are trimmed by 2 bases and 0 bases respectively. In the germline V gene (reference sequence), CDR1 corresponds to DFQATT and CDR2 to SNEGSKA. According to the study, the label for this sample's time point signals: patch test 2, 6 weeks after DPC sensitization. This specimen's treatment or condition label, interpreted: therapeutic diphenylcyclopropenone sensitization with weekly scalp DPC. At each patch-test visit, blood was drawn before the patch test was applied. To be eligible, patients had to be aged 18 to 70, diagnosed with alopecia and judged suitable for DPC therapy, while pregnant patients were excluded. Total RNA was extracted from unfractionated whole blood collected in Tempus Blood RNA tubes. This clonotype was found many times. No cognate antigen has been identified for it. Per-base quality was not reported, and no clone a single base away is much larger than it.

The sample here was whole blood, taken in connection with sensitization to the hapten diphenylcyclopropenone (DPC). The source of this sequence is a woman aged 50 to 65 with alopecia areata. Some clones in this sample may be carry-over from other donors' samples. This chain joins TRBV20-1 to TRBJ1-2; a confident D gene designation cannot be given. The CDR3 corresponds to CSARKRRTNYGYTF. The DNA sequence is given as TGCAGTGCTAGAAAGCGGAGAACTAACTATGGCTACACCTTC.